This TCR beta chain was sequenced for a study of control samples from healthy donors and cancer patients. V shed 9 bases, J shed 5 bases, and the junction held 6 bases outside the gene matches. In germline, CDR1 is MNHEY, CDR2 SVGAGI. The CDR3 has 13 amino acids. TCRdb's table, derived via immunoSEQ multiplex PCR, lists solely in-frame clones and lacks some. This sample has about 150,000 clones, with 80% to 95% found just once. A note on this clone: Other DNA sequences in this specimen translate into the identical CDR3.

The TCR originated in a woman aged 25 to 39 in good health. This rearrangement joins TRBV6-5 to TRBJ2-5; 10 nucleotides line up with TRBD1. The specimen was blood. CDR3 residues: CARTGGEAETQYF. For the CDR3, the DNA is TGTGCCAGGACAGGGGGCGAAGCGGAGACCCAGTACTTC.